This T cell receptor (beta chain) came from a study of lymphopenia after photon versus proton radiotherapy. Findings of the study overall: Larger post-nadir TCR diversity loss correlated inversely with survival in deceased patients. Relative stability marked proton patients; photon patients lost diversity and naive cells. Oligoclonal CD8+ Temra expansion after nadir drove photon patients' diversity drop.

In the case of this clone: Its specificity is unknown.

Here immunoSEQ multiplex PCR was the method, and the copy in TCRdb shows in-frame clones only, minus some. The repertoire holds about 22,000 clones, with roughly 91% as singletons. This TCR derives from a man older than 75 with esophageal cancer. Here the sequenced sample was peripheral blood, taken from a patient treated with proton-based radiotherapy.

CDR3 protein: CASRLTGGDYGYTF. The CDR3 DNA is TGTGCCAGCAGATTAACAGGGGGGGACTATGGCTACACCTTC. The V call is TRBV5-6, the J call TRBJ1-2; 8 nucleotides line up with TRBD1. Per the germline V gene, CDR1 is SGHDT and CDR2 is YYEEEE. The CDR3 consists of 14 residues. J lost 3 bases, V lost 5 bases, and 6 bases had no gene match.